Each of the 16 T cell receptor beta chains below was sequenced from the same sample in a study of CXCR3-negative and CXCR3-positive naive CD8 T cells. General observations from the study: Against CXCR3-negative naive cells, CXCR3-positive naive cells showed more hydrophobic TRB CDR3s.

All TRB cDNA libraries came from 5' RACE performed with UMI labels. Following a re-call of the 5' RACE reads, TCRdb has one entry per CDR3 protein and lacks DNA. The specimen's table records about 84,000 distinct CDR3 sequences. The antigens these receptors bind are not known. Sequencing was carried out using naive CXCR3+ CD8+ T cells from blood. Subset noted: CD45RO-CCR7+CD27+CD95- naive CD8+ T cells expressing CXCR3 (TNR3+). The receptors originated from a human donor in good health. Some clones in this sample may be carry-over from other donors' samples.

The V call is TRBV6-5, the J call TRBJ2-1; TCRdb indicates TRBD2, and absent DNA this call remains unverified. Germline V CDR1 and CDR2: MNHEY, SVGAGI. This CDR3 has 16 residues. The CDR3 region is CASSWASGGPFNEQFF.

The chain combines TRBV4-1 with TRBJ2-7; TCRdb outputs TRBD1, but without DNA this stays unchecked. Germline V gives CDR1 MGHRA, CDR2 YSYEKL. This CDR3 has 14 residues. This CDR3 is CASSQTGGDYEQYF.

The CDR3 sequence: CASSKGDRENIQYF. The chain links TRBV21-1 to TRBJ2-4. TRBV21-1 is a pseudogene. CDR3 length equals 14 residues.

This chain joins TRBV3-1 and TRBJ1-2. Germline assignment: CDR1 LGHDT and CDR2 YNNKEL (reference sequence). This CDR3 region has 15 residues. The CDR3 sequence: CASSQELTGDEGYTF.

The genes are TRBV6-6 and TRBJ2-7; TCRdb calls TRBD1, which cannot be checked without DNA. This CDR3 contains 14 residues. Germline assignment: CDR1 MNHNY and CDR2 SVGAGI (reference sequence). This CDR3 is CASSYRAAAYEQYF.

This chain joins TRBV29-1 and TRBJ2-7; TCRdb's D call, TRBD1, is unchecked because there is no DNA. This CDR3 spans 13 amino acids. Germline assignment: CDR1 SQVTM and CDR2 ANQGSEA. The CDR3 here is CSVEGVEGYEQYF.

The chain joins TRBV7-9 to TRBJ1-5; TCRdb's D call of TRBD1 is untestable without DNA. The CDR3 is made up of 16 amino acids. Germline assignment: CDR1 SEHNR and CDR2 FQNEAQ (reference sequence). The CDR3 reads CASSHSYGGDNQPQHF.

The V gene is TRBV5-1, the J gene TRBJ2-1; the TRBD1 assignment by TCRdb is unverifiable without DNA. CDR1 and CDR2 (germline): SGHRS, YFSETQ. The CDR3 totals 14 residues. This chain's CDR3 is CASSFVRDGGEQFF.

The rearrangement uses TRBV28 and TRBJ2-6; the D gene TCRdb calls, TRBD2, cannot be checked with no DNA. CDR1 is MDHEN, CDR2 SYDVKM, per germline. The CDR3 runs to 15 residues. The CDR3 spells CASSNSADGANVLTF.

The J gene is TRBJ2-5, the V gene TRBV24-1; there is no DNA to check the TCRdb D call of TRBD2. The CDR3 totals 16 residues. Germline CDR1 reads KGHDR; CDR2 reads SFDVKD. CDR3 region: CATSKGEGQLRETQYF.

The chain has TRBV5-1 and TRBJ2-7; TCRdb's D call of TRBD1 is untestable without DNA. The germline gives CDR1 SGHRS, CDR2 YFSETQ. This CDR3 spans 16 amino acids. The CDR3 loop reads CASSLEGQGAFYEQYF.

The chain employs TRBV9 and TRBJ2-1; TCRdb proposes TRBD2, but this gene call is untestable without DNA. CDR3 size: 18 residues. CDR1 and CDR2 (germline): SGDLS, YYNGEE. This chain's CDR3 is CASSVVGASGSTANEQFF.

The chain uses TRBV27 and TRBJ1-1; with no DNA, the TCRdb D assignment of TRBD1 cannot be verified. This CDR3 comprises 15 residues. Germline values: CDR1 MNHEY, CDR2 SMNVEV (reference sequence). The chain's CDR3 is CASGPTLAGVPEAFF.

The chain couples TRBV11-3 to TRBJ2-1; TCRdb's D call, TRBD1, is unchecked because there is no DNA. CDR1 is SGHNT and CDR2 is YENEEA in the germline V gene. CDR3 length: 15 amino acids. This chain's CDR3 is CASSPTQGTYNEQFF.

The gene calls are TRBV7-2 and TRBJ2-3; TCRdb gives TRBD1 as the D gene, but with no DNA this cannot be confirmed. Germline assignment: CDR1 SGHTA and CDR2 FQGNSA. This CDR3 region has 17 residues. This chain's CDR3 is CASSSWWGAGETDTQYF.

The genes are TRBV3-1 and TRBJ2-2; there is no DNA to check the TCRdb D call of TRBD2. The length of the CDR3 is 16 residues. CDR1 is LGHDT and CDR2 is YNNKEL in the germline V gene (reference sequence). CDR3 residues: CASSQDPSGYTGELFF.